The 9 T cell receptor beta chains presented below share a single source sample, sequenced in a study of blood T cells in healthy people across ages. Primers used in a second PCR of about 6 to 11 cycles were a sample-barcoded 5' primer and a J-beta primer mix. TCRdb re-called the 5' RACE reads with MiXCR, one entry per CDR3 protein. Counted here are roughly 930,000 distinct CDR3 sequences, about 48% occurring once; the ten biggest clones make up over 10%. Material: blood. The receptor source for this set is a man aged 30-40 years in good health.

The CDR3 sequence is CSVPGQGRDEQYF. DNA for the CDR3: TGCAGCGTCCCGGGACAGGGTAGGGATGAGCAGTACTTC. The J gene is TRBJ2-5, the V gene TRBV29-1; 9 bases align to TRBD1. Germline V CDR1 and CDR2: SQVTM, ANQGSEA. The CDR3 sequence is 13 residues long. V was pared by 6 bases and J by 11 bases, with 13 bases of the junction left unmatched. The full variable domain, with the rest looked up from reference TRBV29-1 and TRBJ2-5, is SAVISQKPSRDICQRGTSLTIQCQVDSQVTMMFWYRQQPGQSLTLIATANQGSEATYESGFVIDKFPISRPNLTFSTLTVSNMSPEDSSIYLCSVPGQGRDEQYFGPGTRLLVL.

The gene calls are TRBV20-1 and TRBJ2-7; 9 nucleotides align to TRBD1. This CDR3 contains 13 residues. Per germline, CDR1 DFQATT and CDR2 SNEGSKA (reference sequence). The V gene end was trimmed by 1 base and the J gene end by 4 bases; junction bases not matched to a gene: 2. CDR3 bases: TGCAGTGCTAGAGGACAGGGGGAGTACGAGCAGTACTTC. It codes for CSARGQGEYEQYF.

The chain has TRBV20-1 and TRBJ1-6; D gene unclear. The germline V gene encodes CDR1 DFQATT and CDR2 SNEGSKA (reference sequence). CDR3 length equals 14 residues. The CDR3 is CTSSGESNHSPLHF. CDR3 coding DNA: TGCACTTCAAGTGGGGAAAGTAATCATTCACCCCTCCACTTT.

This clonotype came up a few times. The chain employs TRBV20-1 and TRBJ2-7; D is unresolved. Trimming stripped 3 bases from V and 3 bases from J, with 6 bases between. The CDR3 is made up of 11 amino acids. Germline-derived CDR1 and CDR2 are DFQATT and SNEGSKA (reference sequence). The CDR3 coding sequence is TGCAGTGCTAGGTACAACTACGAGCAGTACTTC. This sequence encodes CSARYNYEQYF.

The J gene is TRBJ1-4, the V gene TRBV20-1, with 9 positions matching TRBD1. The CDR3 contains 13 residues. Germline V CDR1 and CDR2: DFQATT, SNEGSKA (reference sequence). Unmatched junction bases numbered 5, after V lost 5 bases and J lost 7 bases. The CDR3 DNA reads TGCAGTGCTGGAGGACAGGGGCGTGAAAAACTGTTTTTT. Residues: CSAGGQGREKLFF.

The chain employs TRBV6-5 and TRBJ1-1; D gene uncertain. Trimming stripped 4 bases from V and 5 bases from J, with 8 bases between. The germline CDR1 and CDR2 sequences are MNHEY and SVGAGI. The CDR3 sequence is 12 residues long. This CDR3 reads CASSSTWTEAFF. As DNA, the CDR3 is TGTGCCAGCAGTTCTACCTGGACTGAAGCTTTCTTT.

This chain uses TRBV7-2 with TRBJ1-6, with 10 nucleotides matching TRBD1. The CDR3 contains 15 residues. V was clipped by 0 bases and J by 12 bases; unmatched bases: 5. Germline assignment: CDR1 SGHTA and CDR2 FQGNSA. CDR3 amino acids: CASSLAGTGVLPLHF. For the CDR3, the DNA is TGTGCCAGCAGCTTAGCAGGGACAGGGGTATTACCCCTCCACTTT.

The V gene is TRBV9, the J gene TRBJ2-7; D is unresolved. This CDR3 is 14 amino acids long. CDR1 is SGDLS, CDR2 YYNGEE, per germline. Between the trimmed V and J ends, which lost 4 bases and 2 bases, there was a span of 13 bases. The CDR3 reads CASSSRLDPYEQYF. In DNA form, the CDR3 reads TGTGCCAGCAGCTCCCGACTGGATCCCTACGAGCAGTACTTC.

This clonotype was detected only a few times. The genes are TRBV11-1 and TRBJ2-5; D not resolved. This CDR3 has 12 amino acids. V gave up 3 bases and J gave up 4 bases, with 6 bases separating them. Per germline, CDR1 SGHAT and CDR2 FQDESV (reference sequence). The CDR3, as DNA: TGTGCCAGCAGCTTCGACCGAGAGACCCAGTACTTC. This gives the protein CASSFDRETQYF. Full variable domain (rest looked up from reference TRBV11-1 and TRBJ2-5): EAEVAQSPRYKITEKSQAVAFWCDPISGHATLYWYRQILGQGPELLVQFQDESVVDDSQLPKDRFSAERLKGVDSTLKIQPAELGDSAMYLCASSFDRETQYFGPGTRLLVL.